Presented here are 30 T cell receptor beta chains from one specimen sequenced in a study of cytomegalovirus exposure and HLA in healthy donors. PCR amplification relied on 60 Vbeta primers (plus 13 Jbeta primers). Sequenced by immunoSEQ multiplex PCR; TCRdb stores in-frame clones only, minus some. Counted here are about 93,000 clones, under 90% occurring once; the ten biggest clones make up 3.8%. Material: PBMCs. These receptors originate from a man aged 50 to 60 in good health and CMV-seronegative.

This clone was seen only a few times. The CDR3 sequence is CASSPTLAGGGETQYF. The CDR3 nucleotides read TGTGCCAGCAGCCCCACTCTAGCGGGAGGGGGGGAGACCCAGTACTTC. This rearrangement joins TRBV9 to TRBJ2-5; 12 positions agree with TRBD2. This CDR3 has 16 amino acids. The germline CDR1 and CDR2 sequences are SGDLS and YYNGEE. The V segment lost 4 bases and the J segment 5 bases; nucleotides outside the gene matches: 9.

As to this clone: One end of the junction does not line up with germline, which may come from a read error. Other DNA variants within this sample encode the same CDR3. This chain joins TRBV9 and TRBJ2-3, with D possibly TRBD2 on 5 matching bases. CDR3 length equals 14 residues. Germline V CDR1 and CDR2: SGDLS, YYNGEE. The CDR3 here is CASSAAGEEDTQYF. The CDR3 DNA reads TGTGCTAGCAGCGCGGCCGGGGAAGAAGATACGCAGTATTTT.

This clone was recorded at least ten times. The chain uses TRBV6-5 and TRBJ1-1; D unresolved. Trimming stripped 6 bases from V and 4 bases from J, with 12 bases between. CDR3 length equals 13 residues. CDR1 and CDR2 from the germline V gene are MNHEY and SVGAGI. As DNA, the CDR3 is TGTGCCAGCAGCGTCGACTTTCGCACTGAAGCTTTCTTT. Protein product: CASSVDFRTEAFF.

The CDR3 loop is CASSHRPGTASNPYEQYF. The CDR3 DNA reads TGCGCCAGCAGCCATCGTCCCGGGACAGCGAGCAACCCCTACGAGCAGTACTTC. This chain joins TRBV5-1 and TRBJ2-7; 7 bases fit TRBD1. Trimming at V came to 4 bases and at J to 2 bases, leaving 18 bases not matched to a gene. Germline V gene lookup returns CDR1 SGHRS and CDR2 YFSETQ. The CDR3 length is 18 residues.

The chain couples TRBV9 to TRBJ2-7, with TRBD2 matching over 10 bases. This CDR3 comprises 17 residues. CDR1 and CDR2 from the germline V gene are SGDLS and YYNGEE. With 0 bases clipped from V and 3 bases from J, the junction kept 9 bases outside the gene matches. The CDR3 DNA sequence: TGTGCCAGCAGCGTAGCCGGAAGCGGGAGGGGACACTACGAGCAGTACTTC. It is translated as CASSVAGSGRGHYEQYF.

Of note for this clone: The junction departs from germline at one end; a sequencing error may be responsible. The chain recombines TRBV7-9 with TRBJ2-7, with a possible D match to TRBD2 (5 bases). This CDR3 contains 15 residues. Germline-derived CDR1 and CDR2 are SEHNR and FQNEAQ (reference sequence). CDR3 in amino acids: CSSSLSGVNSYEQYF. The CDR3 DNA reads TGTTCCAGCAGCTTAAGCGGAGTAAACTCCTACGAGCAGTACTTC. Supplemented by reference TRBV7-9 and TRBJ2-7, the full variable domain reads DTGVSQNPRHKITKRGQNVTFRCDPISEHNRLYWYRQTLGQGPEFLTYFQNEAQLEKSRLLSDRFSAERPKGSFSTLEIQRTEQGDSAMYLCSSSLSGVNSYEQYFGPGTRLTVT.

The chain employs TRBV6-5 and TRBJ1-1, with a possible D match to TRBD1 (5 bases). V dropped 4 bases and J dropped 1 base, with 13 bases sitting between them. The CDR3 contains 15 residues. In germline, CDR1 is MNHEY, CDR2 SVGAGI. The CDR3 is CASSSPGGSNTEAFF. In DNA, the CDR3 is TGTGCCAGCAGTTCTCCCGGGGGATCGAACACTGAAGCTTTCTTT.

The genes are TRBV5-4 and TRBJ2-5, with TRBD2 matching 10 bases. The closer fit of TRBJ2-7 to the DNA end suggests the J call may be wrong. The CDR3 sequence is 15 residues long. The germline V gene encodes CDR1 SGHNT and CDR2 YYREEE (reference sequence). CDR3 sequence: CASSLPSGRPYEQYF. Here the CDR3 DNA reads TGTGCCAGCAGCTTACCTAGCGGGAGACCCTACGAGCAGTACTTC.

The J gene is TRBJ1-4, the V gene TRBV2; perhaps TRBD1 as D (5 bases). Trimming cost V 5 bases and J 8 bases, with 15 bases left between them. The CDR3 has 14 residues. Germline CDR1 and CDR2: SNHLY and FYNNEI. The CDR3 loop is CASSFSGLQEKLFF. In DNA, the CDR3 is TGTGCCAGCAGTTTCTCAGGGTTACAAGAAAAACTGTTTTTT.

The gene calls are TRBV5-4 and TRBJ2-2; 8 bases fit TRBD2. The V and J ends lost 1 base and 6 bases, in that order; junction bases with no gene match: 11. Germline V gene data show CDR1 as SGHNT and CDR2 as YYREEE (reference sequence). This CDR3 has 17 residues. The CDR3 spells CASSLYSAGGSAGELFF. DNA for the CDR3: TGTGCCAGCAGCTTGTATTCGGCGGGAGGTTCGGCCGGGGAGCTGTTTTTT.

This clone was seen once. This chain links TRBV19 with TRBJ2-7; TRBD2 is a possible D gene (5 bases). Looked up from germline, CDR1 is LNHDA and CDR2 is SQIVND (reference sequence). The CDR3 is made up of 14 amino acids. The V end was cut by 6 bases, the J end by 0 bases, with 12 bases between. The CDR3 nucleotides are TGTGCCAGTAGCCCAGGACGGGGCTCCTACGAGCAGTACTTC. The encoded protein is CASSPGRGSYEQYF. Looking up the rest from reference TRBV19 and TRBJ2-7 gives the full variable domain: DGGITQSPKYLFRKEGQNVTLSCEQNLNHDAMYWYRQDPGQGLRLIYYSQIVNDFQKGDIAEGYSVSREKKESFPLTVTSAQKNPTAFYLCASSPGRGSYEQYFGPGTRLTVT.

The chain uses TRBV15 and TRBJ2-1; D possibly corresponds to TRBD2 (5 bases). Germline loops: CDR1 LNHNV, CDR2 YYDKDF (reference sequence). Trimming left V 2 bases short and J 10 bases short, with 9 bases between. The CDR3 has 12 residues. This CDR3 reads CATSRWEQEQFF. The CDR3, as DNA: TGTGCCACCAGCAGATGGGAGCAAGAGCAGTTCTTC.

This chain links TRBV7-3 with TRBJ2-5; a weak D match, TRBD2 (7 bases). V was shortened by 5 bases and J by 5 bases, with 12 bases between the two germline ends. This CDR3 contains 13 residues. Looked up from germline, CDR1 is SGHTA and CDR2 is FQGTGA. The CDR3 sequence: CASSGGARETQYF. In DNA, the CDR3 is TGTGCCAGCAGCGGGGGGGCTCGGGAGACCCAGTACTTC.

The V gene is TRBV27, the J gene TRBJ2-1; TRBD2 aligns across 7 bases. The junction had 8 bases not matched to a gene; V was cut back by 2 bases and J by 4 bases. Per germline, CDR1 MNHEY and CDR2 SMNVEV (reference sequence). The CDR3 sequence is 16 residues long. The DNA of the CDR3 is TGTGCCAGCAGTTTACTGGAGGCTAGCGGTTACAATGAGCAGTTCTTC. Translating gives CASSLLEASGYNEQFF.

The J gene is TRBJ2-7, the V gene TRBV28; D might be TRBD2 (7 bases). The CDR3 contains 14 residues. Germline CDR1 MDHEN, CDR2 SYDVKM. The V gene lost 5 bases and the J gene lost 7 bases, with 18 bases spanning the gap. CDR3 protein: CASSSGTSRWEQYF. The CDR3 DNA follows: TGTGCCAGCAGTAGCGGGACATCCCGGTGGGAGCAGTACTTC.

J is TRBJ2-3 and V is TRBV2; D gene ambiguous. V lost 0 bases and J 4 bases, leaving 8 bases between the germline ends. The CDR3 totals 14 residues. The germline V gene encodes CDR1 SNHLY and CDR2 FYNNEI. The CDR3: CASSEAPGADTQYF. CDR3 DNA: TGTGCCAGCAGTGAAGCGCCGGGTGCAGATACGCAGTATTTT.

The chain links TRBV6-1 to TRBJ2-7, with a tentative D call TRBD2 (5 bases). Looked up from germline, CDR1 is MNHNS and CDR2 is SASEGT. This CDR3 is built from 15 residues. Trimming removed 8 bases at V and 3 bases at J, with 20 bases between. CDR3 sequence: CASSTNLHPIYEQYF. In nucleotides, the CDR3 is TGTGCCAGCTCGACTAATCTTCACCCCATCTACGAGCAGTACTTC.

CDR3 protein: CASSIRDGYTF. CDR3 in DNA: TGTGCCAGTAGTATCCGGGATGGCTACACCTTC. The V and J genes are TRBV19 and TRBJ1-2, with no clear D. V gave up 3 bases and J gave up 6 bases, with 5 bases separating them. Germline assignment: CDR1 LNHDA and CDR2 SQIVND (reference sequence). CDR3 length: 11 residues.

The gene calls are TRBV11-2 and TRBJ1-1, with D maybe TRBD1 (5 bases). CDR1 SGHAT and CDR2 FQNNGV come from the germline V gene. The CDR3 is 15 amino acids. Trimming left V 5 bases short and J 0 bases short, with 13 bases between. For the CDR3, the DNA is TGTGCCAGCAGCCCCCGGGGGGAACTGAACACTGAAGCTTTCTTT. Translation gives CASSPRGELNTEAFF.

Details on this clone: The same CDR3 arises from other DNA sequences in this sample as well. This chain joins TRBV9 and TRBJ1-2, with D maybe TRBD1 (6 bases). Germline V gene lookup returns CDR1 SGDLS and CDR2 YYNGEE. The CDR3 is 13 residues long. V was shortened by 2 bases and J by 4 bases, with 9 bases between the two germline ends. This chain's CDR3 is CASSVGAGYGYTF. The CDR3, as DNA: TGTGCCAGCAGCGTGGGGGCAGGCTATGGCTACACCTTC.

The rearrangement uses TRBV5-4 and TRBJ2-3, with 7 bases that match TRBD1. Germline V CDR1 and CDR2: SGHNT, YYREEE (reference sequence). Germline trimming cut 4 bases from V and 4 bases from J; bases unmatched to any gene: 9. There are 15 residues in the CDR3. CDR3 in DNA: TGTGCCAGCAGCGGCGGACAGGTGGGGGCAGATACGCAGTATTTT. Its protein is CASSGGQVGADTQYF.

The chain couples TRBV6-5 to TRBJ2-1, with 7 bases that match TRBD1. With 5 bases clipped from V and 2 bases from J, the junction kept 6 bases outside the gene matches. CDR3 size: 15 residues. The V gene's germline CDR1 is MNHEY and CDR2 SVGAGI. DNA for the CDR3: TGTGCCAGCAGTAACCAGGGGGAAGCCTACAATGAGCAGTTCTTC. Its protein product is CASSNQGEAYNEQFF.

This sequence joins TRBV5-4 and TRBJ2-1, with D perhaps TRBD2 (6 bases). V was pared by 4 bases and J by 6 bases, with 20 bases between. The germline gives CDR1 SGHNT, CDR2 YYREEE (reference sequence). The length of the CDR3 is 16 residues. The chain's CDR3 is CASSGRTGRGANEQFF. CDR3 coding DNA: TGTGCCAGCAGCGGGAGGACTGGGCGGGGCGCCAATGAGCAGTTCTTC.

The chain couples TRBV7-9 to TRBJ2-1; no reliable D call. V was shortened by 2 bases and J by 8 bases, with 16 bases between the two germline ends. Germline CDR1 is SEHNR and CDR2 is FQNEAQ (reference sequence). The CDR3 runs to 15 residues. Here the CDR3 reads CASSLIPLTLDEQFF. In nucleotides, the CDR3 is TGTGCCAGCAGCTTAATTCCACTGACATTGGATGAGCAGTTCTTC.

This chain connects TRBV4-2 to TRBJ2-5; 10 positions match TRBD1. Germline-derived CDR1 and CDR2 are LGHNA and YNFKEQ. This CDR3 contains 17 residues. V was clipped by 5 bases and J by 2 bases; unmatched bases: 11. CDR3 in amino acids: CASSSRQGAMGQETQYF. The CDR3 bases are TGTGCCAGCAGCTCCCGACAGGGGGCGATGGGGCAAGAGACCCAGTACTTC.

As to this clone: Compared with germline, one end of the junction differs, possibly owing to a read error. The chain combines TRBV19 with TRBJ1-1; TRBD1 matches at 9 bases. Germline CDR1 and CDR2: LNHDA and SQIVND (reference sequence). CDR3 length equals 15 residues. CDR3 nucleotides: TGTGCCAGTAGGACCGGACAGGGGATGAACGCTGAAGCTTTCTTT. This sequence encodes CASRTGQGMNAEAFF.

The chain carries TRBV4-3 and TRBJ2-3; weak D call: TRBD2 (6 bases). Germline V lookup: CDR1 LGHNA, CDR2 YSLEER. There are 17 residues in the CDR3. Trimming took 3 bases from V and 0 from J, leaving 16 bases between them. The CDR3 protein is CASSQYGHGGSTDTQYF. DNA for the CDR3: TGCGCCAGCAGCCAGTACGGGCACGGGGGTAGCACAGATACGCAGTATTTT.

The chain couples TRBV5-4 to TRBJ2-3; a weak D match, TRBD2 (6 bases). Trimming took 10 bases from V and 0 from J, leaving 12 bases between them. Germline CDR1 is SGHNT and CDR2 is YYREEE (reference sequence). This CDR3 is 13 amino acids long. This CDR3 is CAFGGVSTDTQYF. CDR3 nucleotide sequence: TGTGCCTTTGGCGGGGTGAGCACAGATACGCAGTATTTT. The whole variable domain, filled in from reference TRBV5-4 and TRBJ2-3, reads ETGVTQSPTHLIKTRGQQVTLRCSSQSGHNTVSWYQQALGQGPQFIFQYYREEENGRGNFPPRFSGLQFPNYSSELNVNALELDDSALYLCAFGGVSTDTQYFGPGTRLTVL.

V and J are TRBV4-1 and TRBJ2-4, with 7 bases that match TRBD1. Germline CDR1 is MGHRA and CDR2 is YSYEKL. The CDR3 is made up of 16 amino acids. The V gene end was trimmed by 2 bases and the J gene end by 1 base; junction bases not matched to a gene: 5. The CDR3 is CASSQNRGPAKNIQYF. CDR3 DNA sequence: TGCGCCAGCAGCCAAAACAGGGGACCGGCCAAAAACATTCAGTACTTC.

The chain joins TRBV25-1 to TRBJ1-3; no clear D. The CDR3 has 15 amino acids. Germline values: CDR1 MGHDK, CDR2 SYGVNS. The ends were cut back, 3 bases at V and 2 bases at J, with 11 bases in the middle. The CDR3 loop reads CASSETRWTGNTIYF. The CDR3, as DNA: TGTGCCAGCAGTGAGACCAGGTGGACTGGAAACACCATATATTTT.